This TCR beta chain was obtained from a study of vaccination and CD4 T cells after COVID-19. Overall study: Sampling post-COVID took place a median roughly 92 days after diagnosis (range 35 to 161).

Treatment noted: roughly 10-day PBMC culture with coronavirus spike peptide pools or control peptides (ViraFEST assay). ViraFEST sequenced TCRs after peptide-pool expansion of antigen-specific T cells. Cultured CD4+ T cell DNA underwent sequencing with the Oncomine TCR Beta short-read assay. TCRdb passed the PCR reads through MiXCR, listing each CDR3 protein once. The sample has about 19,000 distinct CDR3 sequences, around 70% seen once. With regard to this clonotype: Its matching antigen is unknown.

The CDR3 sequence is 14 residues long. The V end was cut by 2 bases, the J end by 5 bases, with 13 bases between. From germline, CDR1 is SGHRS and CDR2 YFSETQ. V gene TRBV5-1 combines with J gene TRBJ1-1; the D gene is possibly TRBD1 (5 bases). The specimen sequenced was CD4+ T cells from blood, cultured in vitro. The clonotype originates from a human donor who had recovered from COVID-19. The CDR3 DNA reads as TGCGCCAGCAGCTTCCCGGGGGTTAGTACTGAAGCTTTCTTT. Amino acids: CASSFPGVSTEAFF.